This TCR beta chain appears in the sequencing data of a study of blood T cell repertoires in COVID-19. Overall study context: Samples taken during acute and convalescent COVID-19 were collected in the United States, Italy and Spain.

The CDR3 is made up of 15 amino acids. In germline, CDR1 is PRHDT, CDR2 FYEKMQ (reference sequence). V was trimmed by 5 bases and J by 0 bases, leaving 12 bases between them. In the source study's methods: Amplification of reference gene primers was used by the study to estimate nucleated cell counts. Repertoires were generated with immunoSEQ multiplex PCR, while TCRdb's copy carries only in-frame clones and drops some. For V, J and clone size, that table is used; D and trimming come from the DNA. The sample has fewer than 50,000 clones, about four fifths seen once. The sequence came from a man aged 35 to 55 with active or convalescent COVID-19. The sequencing sample was made of peripheral blood. The chain has TRBV13 and TRBJ2-3, with D possibly being TRBD1 (6 bases). CDR3 in DNA: TGTGCCAGCAGCCTCCGGGACAAAAGCACAGATACGCAGTATTTT. This translates into CASSLRDKSTDTQYF.